This is a list of T cell receptor beta chains from one sample in a study of identical twins. TCRdb passed the 5' RACE reads through MiXCR, listing each CDR3 protein once. The repertoire consists of some 190,000 distinct CDR3 sequences, with less than 20% occurring once and the leading ten covering 40%. The sample also formed part of further work on T cells expressing NK-cell markers.

The material sequenced was CD8+ T cells sorted from blood. These receptors all come from a woman under 30 in good health. Each CDR3 is given with its conserved first and last residue. D genes are given only for firm matches. Where a row states a size, it is once, few, many or the class of an expanded clone; other rows omit it.

V: TRBV6-2/TRBV6-3; D: TRBD2; size: few; J: TRBJ2-5; DNA: TGTGCCAGCAGTAAGACCCTAGCGGGCGACCAAGAGACCCAGTACTTC; CDR3: CASSKTLAGDQETQYF
V: TRBV25-1; D: NA; size: NA; J: TRBJ2-2; DNA: TGTGCCAGCATCGACGGTTACACCGGGGAGCTGTTTTTT; CDR3: CASIDGYTGELFF
V: TRBV10-3; D: TRBD2; size: NA; J: TRBJ2-3; DNA: TGTGCCATCAGTGAACTAGCGGACCGCACAGATACGCAGTATTTT; CDR3: CAISELADRTDTQYF
V: TRBV25-1; D: TRBD2; size: NA; J: TRBJ2-5; DNA: TGTGCCAGCACCGGACTAGCGGGAGAGCAAGAGACCCAGTACTTC; CDR3: CASTGLAGEQETQYF
V: TRBV3-1; D: TRBD2; size: NA; J: TRBJ2-2; DNA: TGTGCCAGCAGCCCCGAGACTAGCGGGACCACCGGGGAGCTGTTTTTT; CDR3: CASSPETSGTTGELFF
V: TRBV12-3/TRBV12-4; D: TRBD2; size: few; J: TRBJ2-1; DNA: TGTGCCAGCAGTGGGGGGACTAGCGGACTGTACAATGAGCAGTTCTTC; CDR3: CASSGGTSGLYNEQFF
V: TRBV7-2; D: NA; size: few; J: TRBJ2-1; DNA: TGTGCCAGCAGCTTGGTGGGGAACCCCTACAATGAGCAGTTCTTC; CDR3: CASSLVGNPYNEQFF
V: TRBV25-1; D: NA; size: NA; J: TRBJ1-5; DNA: TGTCCCAGCAGTGCTGGGTCCCAGGCCCAGCATTTT; CDR3: CPSSAGSQAQHF
V: TRBV12-3/TRBV12-4; D: NA; size: few; J: TRBJ1-3; DNA: TGTGCCAGCAGTTTCAGTGTTCTCTCCGGAAACACCATATATTTT; CDR3: CASSFSVLSGNTIYF
V: TRBV30; D: TRBD2; size: few; J: TRBJ2-1; DNA: TGTGCCTGGAGTGGTGGACTAGCCCATGAGCAGTTCTTC; CDR3: CAWSGGLAHEQFF
V: TRBV18; D: NA; size: many; J: TRBJ1-3; DNA: TGTGCCAGCTCACCTCTCGAAGGTCCACGGAGAAACACCATATATTTT; CDR3: CASSPLEGPRRNTIYF
V: TRBV12-3/TRBV12-4; D: NA; size: few; J: TRBJ1-3; DNA: TGTGCCAGCAGTCCCGGACCAGGAAACACCATATATTTT; CDR3: CASSPGPGNTIYF
V: TRBV20-1; D: NA; size: once; J: TRBJ2-3; DNA: TGCAGTGCTCGGTCTGCGCCCCATAGCACAGATACGCAGTATTTT; CDR3: CSARSAPHSTDTQYF
V: TRBV2; D: NA; size: few; J: TRBJ1-6; DNA: TGTGCCAGCACCGAAGGGGGACATCCCCTCCACTTT; CDR3: CASTEGGHPLHF
V: TRBV2; D: NA; size: NA; J: TRBJ1-5; DNA: TGTGCCAGCCGACCCAGTTATAGCAATCAGCCCCAGCATTTT; CDR3: CASRPSYSNQPQHF
V: TRBV5-6; D: TRBD1; size: NA; J: TRBJ2-2; DNA: TGTGCCAGCAGCATATGGGACAGGCCCACCGGGGAGCTGTTTTTT; CDR3: CASSIWDRPTGELFF
V: TRBV12-3/TRBV12-4; D: NA; size: NA; J: TRBJ2-7; DNA: TGTGCCAGCAGTCCCTCCGGGCCGGGCCCCTACGAGCAGTACTTC; CDR3: CASSPSGPGPYEQYF
V: TRBV12-3/TRBV12-4; D: NA; size: few; J: TRBJ2-3; DNA: TGTGCCAGCAGCCCCTTTCGAGCTACGCAGTATTTT; CDR3: CASSPFRATQYF
V: TRBV9; D: NA; size: few; J: TRBJ1-5; DNA: TGTGCCAGCTCCGCATGGGGGGGTCAGCCCCAGCATTTT; CDR3: CASSAWGGQPQHF
V: TRBV12-3/TRBV12-4; D: NA; size: many; J: TRBJ1-1; DNA: TGTGCCAGCAGTTTAGGCGCCAGGCTTTTCTCTGAAGCTTTCTTT; CDR3: CASSLGARLFSEAFF
V: TRBV30; D: NA; size: NA; J: TRBJ1-4; DNA: TGTGCCTGGAGTGTAAGCGGGTTTAATGAAAAACTGTTTTTT; CDR3: CAWSVSGFNEKLFF
V: TRBV29-1; D: NA; size: few; J: TRBJ2-1; DNA: TGCAGCGTTGAAGGGCTGCCCCCGGTTGGTGAGCAGTTCTTC; CDR3: CSVEGLPPVGEQFF
V: TRBV12-3/TRBV12-4; D: NA; size: NA; J: TRBJ1-1; DNA: TGTGCCAGCACCTCCGGACGGGTGAACACTGAAGCTTTCTTT; CDR3: CASTSGRVNTEAFF
V: TRBV7-9; D: NA; size: once; J: TRBJ2-5; DNA: TGTGCCAGCAGGAGGGACCCACGGGGGCTGGGGGAGACCCAGTACTTC; CDR3: CASRRDPRGLGETQYF
V: TRBV29-1; D: NA; size: NA; J: TRBJ1-1; DNA: TGCAGCGTACAGGTGAACACTGAAGCTTTCTTT; CDR3: CSVQVNTEAFF
V: TRBV5-1; D: NA; size: few; J: TRBJ1-6; DNA: TGCGCCAGCAGCTGGAGGCAACTTGGCTCCTATAATTCACCCCTCCACTTT; CDR3: CASSWRQLGSYNSPLHF
V: TRBV7-9; D: TRBD1; size: few; J: TRBJ2-7; DNA: TGTGCCAGCAGCTGGGGCGTTTCTGGACAGGGCTACGAGCAGTACTTC; CDR3: CASSWGVSGQGYEQYF
V: TRBV5-1; D: NA; size: NA; J: TRBJ2-2; DNA: TGCGCCAGCAGCTTCGCGGGGGCCCGGAACACCGGGGAGCTGTTTTTT; CDR3: CASSFAGARNTGELFF
V: TRBV29-1; D: NA; size: few; J: TRBJ2-7; DNA: TGCAGCGTTGAAGAGTTGACAGATATATACTACGAGCAGTACTTC; CDR3: CSVEELTDIYYEQYF
V: TRBV6-1; D: NA; size: few; J: TRBJ1-1; DNA: TGTGCCAGCAGAGCAGACGGGAACACTGAAGCTTTCTTT; CDR3: CASRADGNTEAFF
V: TRBV7-8; D: TRBD2; size: few; J: TRBJ2-5; DNA: TGTGCCAGCAGCACGCCGGGAGGTGGGGAGACCCAGTACTTC; CDR3: CASSTPGGGETQYF
V: TRBV7-7; D: TRBD2; size: few; J: TRBJ2-3; DNA: TGTGCTAGCAGCTTCGGGCGGGGGGGCAGAGATACGCAGTATTTT; CDR3: CASSFGRGGRDTQYF
V: TRBV13; D: NA; size: NA; J: TRBJ2-4; DNA: TGTGCCAGCAGCCCCGGAGGAGGGGAAGCCAAAAACATTCAGTACTTC; CDR3: CASSPGGGEAKNIQYF
V: TRBV12-3/TRBV12-4; D: NA; size: many; J: TRBJ2-2; DNA: TGTGCCAGCAGGGCCCCAACGACGAACACCGGGGAGCTGTTTTTT; CDR3: CASRAPTTNTGELFF
V: TRBV9; D: TRBD2; size: few; J: TRBJ2-7; DNA: TGTGCCAGCAGCCTGGGGAGCGGGAGTTCGGGCGAGCAGTACTTC; CDR3: CASSLGSGSSGEQYF
V: TRBV7-2; D: NA; size: NA; J: TRBJ2-3; DNA: TGTGCCAGCAGCACTCGTCTCGAGAACATTCCCACAGATACGCAGTATTTT; CDR3: CASSTRLENIPTDTQYF
V: TRBV29-1; D: TRBD1; size: NA; J: TRBJ1-2; DNA: TGCAGCGTTGTGGGACAGGGGGCTTATGGCTACACCTTC; CDR3: CSVVGQGAYGYTF
V: TRBV30; D: NA; size: NA; J: TRBJ2-5; DNA: TGTGCCTGGAGGACCCCAGGGTCACAGACCCAGTACTTC; CDR3: CAWRTPGSQTQYF
V: TRBV3-1; D: NA; size: few; J: TRBJ1-6; DNA: TGTGCCAGCAGCCAAGAGCGCCAGCCTAATTCACCCCTCCACTTT; CDR3: CASSQERQPNSPLHF